This T cell receptor (beta chain) originates from a study of a mutant IDH1 vaccine in newly diagnosed glioma. Background on the study: Receipt of radiotherapy, temozolomide, or both preceded the study, and most received both. The timing of visit V12 was week 35, and that of visit V13 was week 47.

Stated time point: week 35, safety follow-up. The study gave 300 ug of mutant IDH1 20-mer peptide per vaccine dose, with topical imiquimod. Patients in the study were vaccinated eight times, receiving shots in weeks 1, 3, 5, 7, 11, 15, 19 and 23. The ends lost 0 bases at V and 5 bases at J; junction bases unmatched: 8. Germline assignment: CDR1 MNHEY and CDR2 SVGAGI. This CDR3 region has 16 residues. Method: immunoSEQ multiplex PCR; TCRdb's copy keeps in-frame clones and lacks some. The sample shows 60,000 to 65,000 clones, roughly 76% of them seen only once. The sample holds one count of this clone. Its matching antigen is unknown.

This sequence joins TRBV6-5 and TRBJ2-3; TRBD2 matches at 7 bases. Sequenced here: PBMCs, sampled from a glioma patient whose treatment included an IDH1 peptide vaccine. This receptor was identified in a man between 35 and 55 years old with glioma. The CDR3, as DNA: TGTGCCAGCAGTTACTCGGGCGGGAGAGACGGAGATACGCAGTATTTT. As protein: CASSYSGGRDGDTQYF.